The present entry profiles one TCR beta chain with its context. The CDR3 length is 13 residues. With 6 bases removed from V and 7 bases from J, the gap between germline ends came to 16 bases. Germline values: CDR1 MNHEY, CDR2 SMNVEV (reference sequence). The data derive from a study of shared clonotypes between healthy human individuals. As for the study in general: Three plates each covered CD4 naive and memory; CD8 naive two, CD8 memory one.

CD8 cells classed as naive were CD45RO-negative and positively selected for CCR7, excluding terminally differentiated effector memory CD45RA+ cells. Every donor was a Caucasian adult from Nashville, Tennessee. Genomic DNA of each subset was evenly split across several immunoSEQ plates. Per sorted-subset replicate PCR, input was 150 to 250 ng DNA, representing tens of thousands of T cell genomes. Profiling relied on immunoSEQ multiplex PCR, and the TCRdb table lists in-frame clones only, not all of them. This sample has roughly 770,000 clones, with about 96% found just once. The TCR sequence derives from a young man in good health. This rearrangement joins TRBV27 to TRBJ2-7; possibly TRBD1 or TRBD2 for D (5 bases each). Specimen: naive CD8+ T cells sorted from blood. In nucleotides, the CDR3 is TGTGCCAGCAGCCCCGGGACCCCGACGGAGCAGTACTTC. Its translation is CASSPGTPTEQYF.